One and the same sample provided the 8 T cell receptor beta chains below, sequenced in a study of early T cells in non-severe SARS-CoV-2 infection. A single record per CDR3 protein comes from TCRdb applying MiXCR to the 5' RACE reads. The table lists around 61,000 distinct CDR3 sequences, about 15% of them singletons, with approximately 4% in the top ten. This sample comprised whole blood, obtained at baseline. The receptors originated from an adult who was a healthcare worker with PCR-confirmed SARS-CoV-2 infection or an uninfected control (not recorded which).

The V gene is TRBV11-2, the J gene TRBJ1-2, with no clear D. CDR1 SGHAT and CDR2 FQNNGV come from the germline V gene. The CDR3 has 15 residues. V gave up 2 bases and J gave up 4 bases, with 14 bases separating them. DNA of the CDR3: TGTGCCAGCAGCTTAACCGGAGCCCTCCCCTATGGCTACACCTTC. Translating gives CASSLTGALPYGYTF.

The V call is TRBV19, the J call TRBJ1-2; D unclear. Germline V gene sequence: CDR1 LNHDA, CDR2 SQIVND (reference sequence). This CDR3 comprises 14 residues. V was trimmed by 5 bases and J by 4 bases, leaving 14 bases between them. CDR3 coding DNA: TGTGCCAGTAGTCCCGTCGGCGGCGGCTATGGCTACACCTTC. Its protein is CASSPVGGGYGYTF.

The rearrangement joins TRBV20-1 to TRBJ2-7, with D uncertain. V shed 3 bases and J shed 6 bases, with 15 bases lying between them. The CDR3 covers 13 residues. Germline V gene lookup returns CDR1 DFQATT and CDR2 SNEGSKA (reference sequence). CDR3 bases: TGCAGTGCTAGTGATCCCCCTATGAGCGAGCAGTACTTC. It yields the protein CSASDPPMSEQYF.

This clonotype was seen more than once but under ten times. The chain uses TRBV7-6 and TRBJ2-2; 9 bases are a match to TRBD2. Germline CDR1 is SGHVS and CDR2 is FNYEAQ. The length of the CDR3 is 14 residues. V lost 4 bases and J lost 7; bases outside the gene matches: 4. This CDR3 is CASSSRLADGELFF. The CDR3 DNA is TGTGCCAGCAGCTCCCGACTAGCGGACGGGGAGCTGTTTTTT.

V and J are TRBV10-3 and TRBJ2-7; D possibly corresponds to TRBD2 (5 bases). Germline lookup yields CDR1 ENHRY and CDR2 SYGVKD. Trimming left V 3 bases short and J 1 base short, with 13 bases between. There are 15 residues in the CDR3. CDR3 coding DNA: TGTGCCATCAGTGATCGAACCCCGGGGTCCTACGAGCAGTACTTC. Translated, it gives CAISDRTPGSYEQYF.

This clonotype has a count of ten or more. This sequence joins TRBV12-3 or TRBV12-4 and TRBJ2-2, with no clear D. This CDR3 contains 13 residues. V was cut by 6 bases and J by 4 bases, with 9 bases left in between. The CDR3: CASRLHRTGELFF. In DNA form, the CDR3 reads TGTGCCAGCAGATTGCATCGCACCGGGGAGCTGTTTTTT.

V and J are TRBV3-1 and TRBJ2-3, with TRBD1 identical over 8 bases. The CDR3 contains 14 residues. Trimming at V came to 4 bases and at J to 6 bases, leaving 6 bases not matched to a gene. Germline CDR1 is LGHDT and CDR2 is YNNKEL (reference sequence). The DNA for the CDR3 is TGTGCCAGCAGCCTCCAGGGGGCGACCGATACGCAGTATTTT. It codes for CASSLQGATDTQYF.

CDR3 in amino acids: CASSVLLTDTQYF. CDR3 DNA sequence: TGTGCCAGCAGCGTCCTCCTCACAGATACGCAGTATTTT. The rearrangement uses TRBV9 and TRBJ2-3; D unclear. The CDR3 extends over 13 amino acids. Trimming shortened V by 2 bases and J by 2 bases, and 6 bases separated the two germline ends. The germline V gene has CDR1 SGDLS and CDR2 YYNGEE.